This T cell receptor beta chain was profiled in a study of blood T cell repertoires in COVID-19. Across the study: Sites across the United States, Italy and Spain contributed samples from acute and convalescent COVID-19.

The table lists this clone with a count of one. Here immunoSEQ multiplex PCR was the method, and the copy in TCRdb shows in-frame clones only, minus some. In the table there are hundreds of thousands of clones, about 80% of which are singletons. V was pared by 6 bases and J by 7 bases, with 10 bases between. This CDR3 spans 12 amino acids. CDR1 and CDR2 (germline): LGHDT, YNNKEL (reference sequence). This chain joins TRBV3-1 (or the pseudogene TRBV3-2) and TRBJ1-5; D is perhaps TRBD1 (6 bases). This clonotype was sampled from a woman of 80 years or more with acute or convalescent COVID-19. Sequences were obtained from peripheral blood. The CDR3 protein is CASRQGSQPQHF. The CDR3, as DNA: TGTGCCAGCAGACAGGGCAGCCAGCCCCAGCATTTT.